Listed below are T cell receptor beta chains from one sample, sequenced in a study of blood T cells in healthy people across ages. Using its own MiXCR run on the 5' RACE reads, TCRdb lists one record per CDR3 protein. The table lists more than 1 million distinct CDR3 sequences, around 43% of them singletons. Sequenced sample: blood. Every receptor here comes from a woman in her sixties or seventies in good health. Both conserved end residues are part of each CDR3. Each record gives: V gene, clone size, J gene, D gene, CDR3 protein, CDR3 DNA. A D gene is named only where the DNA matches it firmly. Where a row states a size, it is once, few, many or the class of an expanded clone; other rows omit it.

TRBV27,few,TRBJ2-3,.,CASSLALIGTQYF,TGTGCCAGTAGCCTAGCTCTAATTGGTACGCAGTATTTT
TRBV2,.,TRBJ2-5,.,CASGTRGGQETQYF,TGTGCCAGCGGGACCAGGGGGGGGCAAGAGACCCAGTACTTC
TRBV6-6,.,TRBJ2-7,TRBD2,CASSRPGTNGSYEQYF,TGTGCCAGCAGTCGACCTGGGACTAACGGGAGCTACGAGCAGTACTTC
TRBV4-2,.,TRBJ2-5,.,CASSQAWASETQYF,TGTGCCAGCAGCCAGGCGTGGGCTTCAGAGACCCAGTACTTC
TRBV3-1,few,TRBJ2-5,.,CASSQARNPLSKQYF,TGTGCCAGCAGCCAAGCTCGGAACCCTCTTAGCAAGCAGTACTTC
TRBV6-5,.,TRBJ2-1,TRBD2,CASSPTSVSYNEQFF,TGTGCCAGCAGTCCAACTAGCGTCTCCTACAATGAGCAGTTCTTC
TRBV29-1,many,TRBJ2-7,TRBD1,CSVLGQGAPYEQYF,TGCAGCGTACTTGGACAGGGGGCTCCCTACGAGCAGTACTTC
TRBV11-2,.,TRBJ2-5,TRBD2,CASSFVPSGSSAYSEQYF,TGTGCCAGCAGCTTTGTACCTAGCGGGAGCTCTGCCTACAGTGAGCAGTACTTC
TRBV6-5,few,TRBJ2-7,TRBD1,CASSYQGAVYEQYF,TGTGCCAGCAGTTACCAGGGGGCGGTCTACGAGCAGTACTTC
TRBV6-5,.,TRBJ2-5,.,CASSWGGGGPGETQYF,TGTGCCAGCAGTTGGGGAGGGGGAGGGCCGGGAGAGACCCAGTACTTC
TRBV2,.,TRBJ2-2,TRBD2,CASSPLAGETTGELFF,TGTGCCAGCAGTCCCCTAGCGGGAGAAACCACCGGGGAGCTGTTTTTT
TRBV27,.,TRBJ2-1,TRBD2,CASSHTGTGGTSGTFYNEQFF,TGTGCCAGCAGCCATACCGGGACAGGGGGGACTAGCGGGACATTCTACAATGAGCAGTTCTTC
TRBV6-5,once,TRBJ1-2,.,CASSKGRSGCTF,TGTGCCAGCAGTAAGGGACGTTCTGGTTGCACCTTC
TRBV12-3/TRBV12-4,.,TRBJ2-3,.,CASSLSRGGNTDMQYF,TGTGCCAGCAGTTTATCCCGAGGAGGGAACACAGATATGCAGTATTTT
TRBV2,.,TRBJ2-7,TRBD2,CASSWRAGGEQYF,TGTGCCAGCAGTTGGAGAGCGGGAGGCGAGCAGTACTTC
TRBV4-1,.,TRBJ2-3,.,CASSQDTPVTDITDTQYF,TGCGCCAGCAGCCAAGATACGCCGGTGACAGACATCACAGATACGCAGTATTTT
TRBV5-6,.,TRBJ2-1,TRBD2,CASSLARGSGRSYNEQFF,TGTGCCAGCAGCTTGGCCAGGGGTAGCGGGAGGTCCTACAATGAGCAGTTCTTC
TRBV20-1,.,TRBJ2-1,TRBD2,CSAPSGRSPYNEQFF,TGCAGTGCTCCTAGCGGGAGGTCACCCTACAATGAGCAGTTCTTC
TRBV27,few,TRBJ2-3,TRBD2,CASSLTSGSPDTQYF,TGTGCCAGCAGTTTGACTAGCGGGAGCCCAGATACGCAGTATTTT
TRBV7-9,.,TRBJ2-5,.,CASSPIKDAGTQYF,TGTGCCAGCAGCCCCATCAAGGACGCAGGGACCCAGTACTTC
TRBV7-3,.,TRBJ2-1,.,CASSCRGTYNEQFF,TGTGCCAGCAGCTGCAGGGGAACCTACAATGAGCAGTTCTTC
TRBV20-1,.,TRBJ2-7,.,CSAGQLVHGGEQYF,TGCAGTGCTGGGCAGCTAGTCCACGGCGGCGAGCAGTACTTC
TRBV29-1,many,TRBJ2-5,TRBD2,CSAPGLAGGSQETQYF,TGCAGCGCCCCGGGACTAGCGGGAGGTTCTCAAGAGACCCAGTACTTC
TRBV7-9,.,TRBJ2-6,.,CASSLVKGSGNVLTF,TGTGCCAGCAGCTTAGTTAAAGGGTCGGGCAACGTCCTGACTTTC
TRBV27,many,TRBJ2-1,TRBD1,CASSRQGKQAGEQFF,TGTGCCAGCAGTAGACAGGGGAAGCAGGCGGGGGAGCAGTTCTTC
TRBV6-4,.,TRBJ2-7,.,CASSDSGLSTYNEQYF,TGTGCCAGCAGTGACTCGGGACTCTCAACCTACAATGAGCAGTACTTC
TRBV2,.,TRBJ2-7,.,CASSRRAGLSEQYF,TGTGCCAGCAGTCGCCGGGCTGGGCTTAGCGAGCAGTACTTC
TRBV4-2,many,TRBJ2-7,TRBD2,CASSPGGSAGRYEQYF,TGTGCCAGCAGCCCCGGAGGGTCAGCGGGGAGATACGAGCAGTACTTC
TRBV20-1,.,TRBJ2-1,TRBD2,CSAWTSRYNEQFF,TGCAGTGCTTGGACTAGTAGGTACAATGAGCAGTTCTTC
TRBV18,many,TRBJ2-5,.,CASSPVGGETQYF,TGTGCCAGCAGTCCCGTTGGCGGAGAGACCCAGTACTTC
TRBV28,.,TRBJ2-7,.,CASSYSGHEQYF,TGTGCCAGCAGTTATTCGGGCCACGAGCAGTACTTC
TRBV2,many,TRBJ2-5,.,CASSSVETQYF,TGTGCCAGCAGCTCAGTGGAGACCCAGTACTTC
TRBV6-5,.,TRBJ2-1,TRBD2,CASSYSSGRALVGNEQFF,TGTGCCAGCAGTTACTCTAGCGGGAGGGCCCTGGTTGGCAATGAGCAGTTCTTC
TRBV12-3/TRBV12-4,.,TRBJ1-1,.,CASNQQVANTEAFF,TGTGCCAGCAACCAACAGGTGGCGAACACTGAAGCTTTCTTT
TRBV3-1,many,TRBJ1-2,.,CASSQEGGSYGYTF,TGTGCCAGCAGCCAAGAGGGAGGGAGCTATGGCTACACCTTC
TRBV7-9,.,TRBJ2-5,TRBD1,CASSPEGQGRSETQYF,TGTGCCAGCAGCCCCGAGGGACAGGGACGGAGCGAGACCCAGTACTTC
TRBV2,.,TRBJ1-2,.,CASSEEGDGYTF,TGTGCCAGCAGTGAAGAGGGAGATGGCTACACCTTC
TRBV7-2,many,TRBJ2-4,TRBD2,CASSPLGGGKNIQYF,TGTGCCAGCAGCCCCCTTGGGGGGGGCAAAAACATTCAGTACTTC
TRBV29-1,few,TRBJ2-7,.,CSVLPMGGAGSEQYF,TGCAGCGTGCTCCCGATGGGGGGGGCGGGAAGCGAGCAGTACTTC
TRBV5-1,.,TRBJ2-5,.,CASSLVEASLETQYF,TGCGCCAGCAGCTTGGTGGAGGCTAGTCTTGAGACCCAGTACTTC
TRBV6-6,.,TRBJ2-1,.,CASSSAGNNEQFF,TGTGCCAGCAGTTCCGCCGGAAACAATGAGCAGTTCTTC
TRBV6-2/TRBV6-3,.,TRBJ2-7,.,CASNPRGPASYEQYF,TGTGCCAGCAATCCAAGGGGTCCAGCTTCCTACGAGCAGTACTTC
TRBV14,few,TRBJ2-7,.,CASSQVGWRANPYEQYF,TGTGCCAGCAGCCAAGTGGGGTGGCGAGCCAACCCATACGAGCAGTACTTC
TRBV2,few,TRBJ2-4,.,CASSGTSPPLAKNIQYF,TGTGCCAGCAGTGGGACCAGTCCGCCACTAGCCAAAAACATTCAGTACTTC
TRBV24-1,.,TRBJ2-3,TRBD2,CAISGLGGDTQYF,TGTGCCATCAGTGGTTTGGGGGGGGATACGCAGTATTTT
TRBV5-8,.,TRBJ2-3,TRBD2,CASSLGGRVDTQYF,TGTGCCAGCAGCTTGGGCGGGAGAGTGGATACGCAGTATTTT
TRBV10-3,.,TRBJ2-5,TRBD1,CAMGQKETQYF,TGTGCCATGGGACAGAAAGAGACCCAGTACTTC
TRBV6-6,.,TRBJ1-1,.,CASSEAARRGNTEAFF,TGTGCCAGCAGTGAGGCCGCCAGGAGGGGGAACACTGAAGCTTTCTTT
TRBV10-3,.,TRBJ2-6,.,CAADGALSGANVLTF,TGTGCTGCGGATGGCGCCCTCTCTGGGGCCAACGTCCTGACTTTC
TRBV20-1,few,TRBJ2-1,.,CSASRGLGNEQFF,TGCAGTGCTAGCAGGGGTTTGGGAAATGAGCAGTTCTTC
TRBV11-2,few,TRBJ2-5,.,CASSPPSRQETQYF,TGTGCCAGCAGCCCACCCTCGAGGCAAGAGACCCAGTACTTC
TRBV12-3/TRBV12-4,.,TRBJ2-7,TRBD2,CASSLSPGLKYF,TGTGCCAGCAGTTTGAGTCCGGGACTAAAGTACTTC
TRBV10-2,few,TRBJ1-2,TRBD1,CASSESRQGGYTF,TGCGCCAGCAGTGAGTCGAGACAGGGTGGCTACACCTTC
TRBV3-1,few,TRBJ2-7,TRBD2,CASSHSGISYEQYF,TGTGCCAGCAGCCATAGCGGGATTTCTTACGAGCAGTACTTC